The subject of this entry is one TCR beta chain. Its recognized antigen is unknown. One base away there is no much larger clone; base qualities are not given. CDR1 is given as LNHDA and CDR2 as SQIVND, both from the germline V gene (reference sequence). Inclusive of the bounding cysteine and phenylalanine, the CDR3 is 18 residues long. Only the CDR3 region is kept as DNA, spanning 54 bases read in frame from base 1. Trimming leaves V shorter by 8 bases and J shorter by 0 bases, with the junction holding 16 bases beyond the gene matches. Each sample was amplified as two independent genomic DNA replicates: approximately 550 ng for blood and approximately 1.5 ug for tumor or normal breast. TCRB sequencing of genomic DNA was carried out with the ImmunoSeq Intro kit according to the manufacturer's instructions. For absolute quantification, the roughly 34-cycle multiplex PCR included proprietary primers along with spike-in control sequences. Single-end 150-bp reads were used to sequence an 87-bp fragment covering the CDR3 and the flanking V and J genes. Each lane of an Illumina MiSeq using version 3.0 chemistry carried seven multiplexed samples, with two replicates per sample. The authors processed their data as follows. Raw data were processed by the vendor's proprietary pipeline, with both replicates merged into one result per sample. To define clonotypes, the study grouped productive rearrangements that shared the V-gene family, CDR3 amino acid sequence and J-gene segment. Clonality was computed as 1 minus the normalized Shannon entropy (Pielou evenness) of TCRB abundances. T cell density was estimated by dividing total templates by the number of input cells inferred from the DNA input amount. Recon was used with default parameters to estimate total repertoire diversity and clonality. Clonotypes with over 0.1% abundance in tumor and at least 32-fold higher abundance in tumor than in normal breast were defined as tumor-enriched. TCRdb took over this immuneACCESS table, retaining in-frame rearrangements with V and J assigned. Such tables are incomplete; in checked studies, under half of the missing clones stem from an unresolved V gene, and the remainder is unexplained. The DNA was the basis for D and trimming; V, J and clone size are from that table. The sample table shows fewer than 80,000 clones, and 75% to 90% are seen once. The ten largest clonotypes hold about 4.4% of the sample.

The data originate from a study of early stage breast cancer tumors (dated by TCRdb to the late 2010s). Concerning the study at large: Of the roughly 17 invasive breast tumors, 12 to 13 were found to be estrogen receptor-positive, progesterone receptor-positive and HER2-negative. Of the roughly twelve ER+/PR+/HER2- tumors, eight were classified as invasive ductal carcinomas and four as invasive lobular carcinomas. The average read coverage per sample was approximately 9.8-fold. Across all samples, a few million templates representing about 1 million unique clonotypes were detected. Overall results and qualifications from the work: Enriched TCRB sequences shared across patients were found to be mostly commonly generated sequences that were unlikely to play an important role in the tumor microenvironment. Because the cohort was small, analysis by tumor subtype was not possible. Chain pairing and functional markers such as CD4, CD8 and FOXP3 were not captured by bulk genomic DNA sequencing of unsorted cells. Greater similarity was observed between blood and normal breast repertoires than between blood and tumor repertoires, and tumor was distinguished from normal in about 90% of the 16 patients when each tissue was compared with blood. Compared with adjacent normal breast tissue, tumors had approximately 2.7-fold higher T cell density and higher clonality.

The study profiled bulk TCR beta-chain repertoires in matched peripheral blood, tumor and adjacent normal breast tissue taken from over 15 patients with early-stage breast cancer. Before surgery, roughly 4.5-11 mL of whole blood was collected into EDTA tubes and then processed within 2 hours. Ficoll-Paque centrifugation in SepMate-50 tubes was used to isolate peripheral blood mononuclear cells. PBMCs were cryopreserved in about 90% FBS with about 10% DMSO in aliquots of about 1.9 to 4.5 million cells and stored in liquid nitrogen. The Qiagen AllPrep DNA/RNA Mini kit was used for genomic DNA extraction.

The chain is assembled from TRBV19 and TRBJ1-5, with 7 bases aligning to TRBD1. What was sequenced was blood. This TCR was recovered from a person in their 40s with breast cancer. Read as DNA, the sequence is TGTGCCAGTGGCATATTGACAGGGACCAGGGCTAGCAATCAGCCCCAGCATTTT. The encoded protein is CASGILTGTRASNQPQHF. The full variable domain, completed from the reference TRBV19 and TRBJ1-5 proteins outside the CDR3, reads DGGITQSPKYLFRKEGQNVTLSCEQNLNHDAMYWYRQDPGQGLRLIYYSQIVNDFQKGDIAEGYSVSREKKESFPLTVTSAQKNPTAFYLCASGILTGTRASNQPQHFGDGTRLSIL.